The clone carrying this T cell receptor beta chain came up a few times. As yet, its antigen is unknown. Reverse transcribing all isolated RNA meant expressed TCRB transcripts were sequenced. The data were produced by immunoSEQ multiplex PCR, yet TCRdb's version contains in-frame clones alone and is incomplete. Of over 200,000 clones listed, 11% are singletons. The entry originates in a study of beta chain features in type 1 diabetes. Study-level results: Significant though moderate, a shortening of TCRB CDR3s appeared in all four CD4+ subsets of Type 1 diabetes patients.

V lost 4 bases and J lost 0; bases outside the gene matches: 14. The CDR3 runs 20 residues. Germline CDR1 and CDR2: MDHEN and SYDVKM. What was sequenced was naive CD4+ T cells from blood. The sequence derives from a man aged 25 to 40 with type 1 diabetes. This sequence joins TRBV28 and TRBJ2-1; 11 bases fit TRBD2. The CDR3 sequence is CASSYLSALAGASSYNEQFF. The DNA of the CDR3 is TGTGCCAGCAGTTATCTCTCGGCACTAGCGGGGGCTAGCTCCTACAATGAGCAGTTCTTC.